This T cell receptor (beta chain) was observed in a study of OX40 agonist ivuxolimab in advanced cancers. Study overall: Mean age about 60 years, range about 23 to 80; approximately 83% male.

As regards this clone: Its target is unknown.

Findings and limits, study-wide: Low levels of normalized T-cell clonal expansion also appeared in some nonresponders.

Sequencing was performed with immunoSEQ multiplex PCR; in TCRdb, only in-frame clones are kept and a portion is missing. In the table there are about 48,000 clones, approximately 90% of which are singletons. Autoimmune disease history or systemic immunosuppression was exclusionary. Blood samples were obtained at baseline, cycle 4 day 1, and cycle 7 day 1. The input for sequencing was CD4+ or CD8+ T cells sorted from blood, taken in a trial of the OX40 agonist ivuxolimab. This TCR was sampled from an adult with an advanced solid tumor such as melanoma, head and neck, liver or kidney cancer.

CDR3 in DNA: TGTGCCAGCAGCTCCCAGGACCCGGACAGGTACACAGATACGCAGTATTTT. Its protein is CASSSQDPDRYTDTQYF. The chain employs TRBV7-9 and TRBJ2-3, with 7 bases matching TRBD1. Germline V gene lookup returns CDR1 SEHNR and CDR2 FQNEAQ (reference sequence). The V gene end was trimmed by 4 bases and the J gene end by 2 bases; junction bases not matched to a gene: 12. CDR3 size: 17 residues.